This T cell receptor (beta chain) was captured in a study of early T cells in non-severe SARS-CoV-2 infection. Study-wide results and caveats: VDJdb matching skewed toward anti-spike CD8 responses, missing private and CD4 specificities.

Each CDR3 protein gets one entry after TCRdb re-called the 5' RACE reads with MiXCR. The sample holds under 85,000 distinct CDR3 sequences; about 12% are singletons and the top ten take roughly 2.6%. With respect to this clonotype: The antigen is not known.

The sequencing sample was made of whole blood. The sequence was collected from an adult who was a healthcare worker with PCR-confirmed SARS-CoV-2 infection or an uninfected control (not recorded which).

The CDR3 DNA reads TGTGCCATCACCAGTAACTCTGGAAACACCATATATTTT. Residues: CAITSNSGNTIYF. This sequence joins TRBV10-3 and TRBJ1-3; D remains unclear. The CDR3 contains 13 residues. The V end lost 7 bases, the J end lost 0 bases, and 7 bases lay between the germline ends. Per the germline V gene, CDR1 is ENHRY and CDR2 is SYGVKD.